The present TCR beta chain was sequenced within a study of blood T cell repertoires in COVID-19. Study-level information: The origin of the acute and convalescent COVID-19 samples was the United States, Italy and Spain. From T cells, B-cell-depleted T cells, or PBMCs came the material, which was cDNA or gDNA.

As processed by the authors: Using reference gene primer amplification, nucleated cell counts were estimated. TCRdb keeps only in-frame clones here, not all; method: immunoSEQ multiplex PCR. The V and J calls and the clone size are those of that table, but D and trimming were determined from the DNA. The sample lists 40,000 or so clones, 70% to 90% seen once, with more than 8% in the top ten. The CDR3 has 15 amino acids. Looked up from germline, CDR1 is SNHLY and CDR2 is FYNNEI. The junction had 6 bases not matched to a gene; V was cut back by 4 bases and J by 1 base. Sequencing used peripheral blood. This chain joins TRBV2 and TRBJ1-1; 7 bases line up with TRBD1. The receptor was derived from a human donor in a cohort sampled during active COVID-19. CDR3 in DNA: TGTGCCAGCAGTGTATCGGGACAGAGGAACACTGAAGCTTTCTTT. This sequence encodes CASSVSGQRNTEAFF.